The T cell receptor (beta chain) under discussion was sequenced for a study of T cells in localized non-small cell lung cancer. This CDR3 is 16 amino acids long. Germline CDR1 is MDHEN and CDR2 is SYDVKM. V shed 5 bases and J 7 bases; nucleotides not matched to a gene: 12. About this clone: The antigen remains unidentified.

Overall study findings and caveats: Of the tissues analyzed, uninvolved adjacent lung showed maximal T cell clonality, greater than tumor. The tumor had only one region sequenced, so heterogeneity remains possible. When the top 100 tumor clones were examined, a median about 60 of them also appeared in the adjacent lung, which was paired and uninvolved.

The assay was immunoSEQ multiplex PCR, and TCRdb's table has in-frame clones only and misses some. The table lists approximately 25,000 clones, about nine tenths of them singletons. Source: peripheral blood, taken before any cancer treatment. This sequence was found in a woman between 35 and 70 years old with stage I lung adenocarcinoma. The chain is built from TRBV28 and TRBJ2-1; 9 nucleotides align to TRBD2. CDR3 sequence reads: CASSPLLAGRKNEQFF. The CDR3 region has the DNA TGTGCCAGCAGTCCTTTACTAGCGGGCCGAAAAAATGAGCAGTTCTTC.